The 17 T cell receptor beta chains reported below all come from one sample, sequenced in a study of beta chain features in type 1 diabetes (dated by TCRdb to the late 2010s). Libraries came from the immunoSEQ multiplex PCR assay. All of the isolated RNA was reverse transcribed with the High Capacity cDNA Reverse Transcription Kit, so expressed TCRB transcripts were sequenced. The clones in this table, taken by TCRdb from immuneACCESS, are in-frame only. Not every clone is retained; where verified, under half of the shortfall comes from an unresolved V gene, and the cause of the rest is unknown. The sample table holds 250,000 or so clones, of which around 65% were seen once. Around 0.05% of the sample lies in the top ten. Material for sequencing was naive CD4+ T cells from blood. Sample cell subset or site, as interpreted from the label and publication: true naive CD4+ T cells. The receptors shown here come from a man aged 25-40 years in good health.

V is TRBV19 and J is TRBJ2-3; the match to TRBD1 covers 10 bases. The CDR3 runs 13 residues. The V and J ends lost 9 bases and 1 base, in that order; junction bases with no gene match: 1. Per germline, CDR1 LNHDA and CDR2 SQIVND (reference sequence). As DNA, the CDR3 is TGTGCCAGCGGGACAGGGGGCACAGATACGCAGTATTTT. This encodes CASGTGGTDTQYF.

V gene TRBV29-1 combines with J gene TRBJ2-7, with D possibly TRBD1 on 5 matching bases. CDR3 length equals 12 residues. Trimming removed 2 bases at V and 5 bases at J, with 10 bases between. Per germline, CDR1 SQVTM and CDR2 ANQGSEA. This chain's CDR3 is CSVEQGGNEQYF. The CDR3 DNA reads TGCAGCGTTGAACAGGGTGGGAACGAGCAGTACTTC.

The DNA of the CDR3 is TGTGCCAGCTCACCACGACCAGAAAACTATGGCTACACCTTC. Its translation is CASSPRPENYGYTF. The chain joins TRBV18 to TRBJ1-2; unclear D gene. CDR3 length: 14 residues. Looked up from germline, CDR1 is KGHSH and CDR2 is LQKENI. V lost 1 base, J lost 2 bases, and 8 bases lay in between.

The rearrangement uses TRBV6-5 and TRBJ2-7; 7 positions agree with TRBD1. CDR3 length: 14 amino acids. V trimming: 7 bases; J trimming: 5 bases; junction bases outside the gene matches: 11. Germline V gene lookup returns CDR1 MNHEY and CDR2 SVGAGI. The CDR3 loop reads CASKIETGTHEQYF. The DNA of the CDR3 is TGTGCCAGCAAAATTGAGACAGGGACCCACGAGCAGTACTTC.

The V and J genes are TRBV28 and TRBJ2-6; D is ambiguous. The CDR3 spans 15 residues. CDR1 MDHEN and CDR2 SYDVKM come from the germline V gene. Trimming stripped 8 bases from V and 0 bases from J, with 11 bases between. The CDR3 region is CASAGAHSGANVLTF. The CDR3 bases are TGTGCCAGCGCCGGAGCCCACTCTGGGGCCAACGTCCTGACTTTC.

This rearrangement joins TRBV6-1 to TRBJ1-1; D gene unclear. Looked up from germline, CDR1 is MNHNS and CDR2 is SASEGT. The CDR3 has 13 amino acids. V lost 5 bases to trimming and J lost 8 bases, with 15 bases between them. Here the CDR3 DNA reads TGTGCCAGCAGTCCCCGGGCAGCCGGGGAAGCTTTCTTT. Protein sequence: CASSPRAAGEAFF.

This sequence joins TRBV6-5 and TRBJ2-1; 13 bases agree with TRBD2. Germline trimming cut 2 bases from V and 5 bases from J; bases unmatched to any gene: 0. Per germline, CDR1 MNHEY and CDR2 SVGAGI. The CDR3 runs to 15 residues. The CDR3 region is CASSYGTSGNNEQFF. The CDR3 DNA follows: TGTGCCAGCAGTTACGGGACTAGCGGGAACAATGAGCAGTTCTTC.

This clone has just one count. J is TRBJ2-1 and V is TRBV30, with D perhaps matching TRBD1 (5 bases). V was pared by 2 bases and J by 4 bases, with 21 bases between. The CDR3 totals 17 residues. The V gene's germline CDR1 is GTSNPN and CDR2 SVGIG (reference sequence). The CDR3 DNA is TGTGCCTGGAGTCACCGGGTAAGGGCAGGGCTTTACAATGAGCAGTTCTTC. It codes for CAWSHRVRAGLYNEQFF.

The count of this clone is one. The V call is TRBV28, the J call TRBJ2-5; TRBD2 matches 10 bases. The CDR3 contains 15 residues. CDR1 and CDR2 (germline): MDHEN, SYDVKM. The V segment lost 4 bases and the J segment 9 bases; nucleotides outside the gene matches: 11. The CDR3 DNA sequence: TGTGCCAGCAGTTACCGACTAGCGGGTGGGTGGGCCCAGTACTTC. It translates to CASSYRLAGGWAQYF.

This clone has only one observation. The rearrangement joins TRBV29-1 to TRBJ2-3, with D perhaps assigned TRBD1 or TRBD2 (5 bases each). V lost 5 bases and J 0 bases, leaving 12 bases between the germline ends. Germline V gives CDR1 SQVTM, CDR2 ANQGSEA. The CDR3 runs to 14 residues. The CDR3 DNA is TGCAGCGTTTTCGGGACCGTGAGCACAGATACGCAGTATTTT. This sequence encodes CSVFGTVSTDTQYF.

J is TRBJ2-5 and V is TRBV25-1; 9 bases are a match to TRBD1. Trimming took 5 bases from V and 1 from J; bases not matched to a gene: 11. The germline gives CDR1 MGHDK, CDR2 SYGVNS. CDR3 size: 17 residues. CDR3 nucleotides: TGTGCCAGCAGTTCCTATTCCGGGACAGGGTCCCAAGAGACCCAGTACTTC. Translation: CASSSYSGTGSQETQYF.

This clone occurred a few times. The J gene is TRBJ1-3, the V gene TRBV7-2; perhaps TRBD1 as D (6 bases). Trimming removed 3 bases from V and 6 bases from J, with 15 bases in between. CDR3 length equals 15 residues. Germline CDR1 reads SGHTA; CDR2 reads FQGNSA. The CDR3 DNA is TGTGCCAGCAGCTTGACGGGACAAGCGGTAAACACCATATATTTT. Protein: CASSLTGQAVNTIYF.

The chain is built from TRBV9 and TRBJ1-1, with a possible D match to TRBD1 (5 bases). CDR1 is SGDLS and CDR2 is YYNGEE in the germline V gene. CDR3 length: 14 residues. Trimming removed 1 base from V and 5 bases from J, with 12 bases in between. Written as DNA, the CDR3 is TGTGCCAGCAGCGTAACGGCAAAGGGGACTGAAGCTTTCTTT. It specifies CASSVTAKGTEAFF.

V and J are TRBV29-1 and TRBJ2-1; D might be TRBD1 (5 bases). Per the germline V gene, CDR1 is SQVTM and CDR2 is ANQGSEA. The CDR3 is 13 residues long. Trimming shortened V by 5 bases and J by 11 bases, and 19 bases separated the two germline ends. As DNA, the CDR3 is TGCAGCGTTAAGACAGCCTTTACAATGAAGCAGTTCTTC. This codes for CSVKTAFTMKQFF.

The chain is built from TRBV5-6 and TRBJ2-3; no firm D call. V dropped 0 bases and J dropped 1 base, with 6 bases sitting between them. Looked up from germline, CDR1 is SGHDT and CDR2 is YYEEEE. There are 14 residues in the CDR3. The CDR3 bases are TGTGCCAGCAGCTTGGGCGAAGGCACAGATACGCAGTATTTT. Translating gives CASSLGEGTDTQYF.

The chain recombines TRBV28 with TRBJ2-3; D gene ambiguous. V was cut by 6 bases and J by 3 bases, with 22 bases left in between. Germline loops: CDR1 MDHEN, CDR2 SYDVKM. This CDR3 has 17 residues. DNA for the CDR3: TGTGCCAGCAGCCCCACCTTCTCGGACCTGGGGACAGATACGCAGTATTTT. Its translation is CASSPTFSDLGTDTQYF.

J is TRBJ1-6 and V is TRBV2; no clear D gene. The CDR3 consists of 14 residues. The germline CDR1 and CDR2 sequences are SNHLY and FYNNEI. Between the trimmed V and J ends, which lost 8 bases and 8 bases, there was a span of 16 bases. CDR3 sequence reads: CASGPGLNDSPLHF. The CDR3 DNA follows: TGTGCCAGCGGGCCCGGGCTAAATGATTCACCCCTCCACTTT.